Here is one T cell receptor (beta chain) with its context. Its specificity is not known. This entry comes from a study of CD8+ T cells in alopecia areata. The study, taken as a whole, reports: Among the cells sequenced in scalp samples are also the resident alphabeta T cells of normal skin.

Germline-derived CDR1 and CDR2 are DFQATT and SNEGSKA (reference sequence). V lost 3 bases, J lost 8 bases, and 7 bases lay in between. This CDR3 comprises 11 residues. cDNA serving as the sequencing template came from extracted, reverse transcribed RNA. Libraries were prepared by immunoSEQ multiplex PCR; TCRdb keeps only in-frame clonotypes and omits some of them. This table holds 200,000 or so clones, approximately 61% found once. V is TRBV20-1 and J is TRBJ1-4; no definite D call. This clonotype was obtained from a human donor with alopecia areata. The sequencing used CD4+ T cells sorted from blood, collected at week 0. The CDR3 sequence: CSASLEEKLFF. Written as DNA, the CDR3 is TGCAGTGCTAGTCTTGAGGAAAAACTGTTTTTT.